These 21 T cell receptor beta chains were sequenced from one sample in a study of blood T cell repertoires in COVID-19. The data were produced by immunoSEQ multiplex PCR, yet TCRdb's version contains in-frame clones alone and is incomplete. The data show about 180,000 clones, around 79% seen once. The source material was peripheral blood. These receptors all come from a woman aged 70-85 years with acute or convalescent COVID-19.

The V and J genes are TRBV4-2 and TRBJ2-5, with a possible D match to TRBD2 (5 bases). Germline CDR1 LGHNA, CDR2 YNFKEQ. Trimming took 0 bases from V and 5 from J, leaving 13 bases between them. The length of the CDR3 is 15 residues. The DNA of the CDR3 is TGTGCCAGCAGCCAAGATCCCGGAGGAGACGAGACCCAGTACTTC. Translated, it gives CASSQDPGGDETQYF.

The chain carries TRBV5-5 and TRBJ1-2, with TRBD1 as a possible D gene (5 bases). The CDR3 extends over 13 amino acids. The germline V gene has CDR1 SGHKS and CDR2 YYEKEE (reference sequence). The V and J ends lost 7 bases and 2 bases respectively, with 12 bases between them. CDR3 nucleotide sequence: TGTGCCAGCGGGACTTGGGCCAACTATGGCTACACCTTC. Encoded protein: CASGTWANYGYTF.

The chain recombines TRBV18 with TRBJ2-2; TRBD2 agrees at 8 bases. CDR1 KGHSH and CDR2 LQKENI come from the germline V gene. This CDR3 spans 16 amino acids. The V segment lost 3 bases and the J segment 6 bases; nucleotides outside the gene matches: 9. In nucleotides, the CDR3 is TGTGCCAGCTCACCGGGACTAGTAATTACGGCCGGGGAGCTGTTTTTT. This encodes CASSPGLVITAGELFF.

The rearrangement joins TRBV10-1 to TRBJ2-1; the match to TRBD1 covers 8 bases. The V segment lost 6 bases and the J segment 8 bases; nucleotides outside the gene matches: 15. The CDR3 covers 16 residues. The germline gives CDR1 WNHNN, CDR2 SYGVQD (reference sequence). The CDR3 here is CASRSSRTGIPDEQFF. Here the CDR3 DNA reads TGCGCCAGCAGAAGTTCTCGGACAGGGATTCCGGATGAGCAGTTCTTC.

The chain couples TRBV7-9 to TRBJ2-7; unclear D gene. This CDR3 has 12 amino acids. Germline CDR1 reads SEHNR; CDR2 reads FQNEAQ (reference sequence). The V and J ends lost 4 bases and 4 bases respectively, with 8 bases between them. CDR3 residues: CASSSRIYEQYF. The DNA for the CDR3 is TGTGCCAGCAGCTCCAGGATTTACGAGCAGTACTTC.

The V call is TRBV10-2, the J call TRBJ2-2; D is perhaps TRBD2 (5 bases). The germline V gene encodes CDR1 WSHSY and CDR2 SAAADI. Deletions cut 3 bases from V and 6 bases from J, with 14 bases between. There are 15 residues in the CDR3. CDR3 sequence reads: CASSEGDPRAGELFF. CDR3 bases: TGCGCCAGCAGTGAAGGAGACCCGAGGGCCGGGGAGCTGTTTTTT.

The sample holds one count of this clone. The CDR3 loop reads CSVDSRGLAGETQYF. The CDR3 DNA is TGCAGCGTTGACTCTAGGGGACTAGCGGGGGAGACCCAGTACTTC. The chain recombines TRBV29-1 with TRBJ2-5; 13 nucleotides agree with TRBD2. From germline, CDR1 is SQVTM and CDR2 ANQGSEA. V dropped 3 bases and J dropped 5; count of bases not matched to a gene: 6. This CDR3 has 15 residues.

This clone was seen ten or more times. The V gene is TRBV19, the J gene TRBJ2-1, with 7 bases aligning to TRBD1. The CDR3 is 13 residues long. V lost 4 bases to trimming and J lost 7 bases; unmatched junction nucleotides: 4. Germline V gene sequence: CDR1 LNHDA, CDR2 SQIVND (reference sequence). As DNA, the CDR3 is TGTGCCAGTAGTAAGACAGGGTGGAATGAGCAGTTCTTC. Protein product: CASSKTGWNEQFF. Looking up the rest from reference TRBV19 and TRBJ2-1 gives the full variable domain: DGGITQSPKYLFRKEGQNVTLSCEQNLNHDAMYWYRQDPGQGLRLIYYSQIVNDFQKGDIAEGYSVSREKKESFPLTVTSAQKNPTAFYLCASSKTGWNEQFFGPGTRLTVL.

The chain carries TRBV7-9 and TRBJ2-1; 7 nucleotides align to TRBD1. Germline V gene sequence: CDR1 SEHNR, CDR2 FQNEAQ (reference sequence). Germline trimming cut 4 bases from V and 0 bases from J; bases unmatched to any gene: 3. The CDR3 has 15 residues. The CDR3 is CASSSTGTSYNEQFF. As DNA, the CDR3 is TGTGCCAGCAGCTCGACAGGGACCTCCTACAATGAGCAGTTCTTC.

The V call is TRBV30, the J call TRBJ1-5; D may be TRBD1 (6 bases). CDR1 is GTSNPN and CDR2 is SVGIG in the germline V gene (reference sequence). The CDR3 has 14 residues. V gave up 0 bases and J gave up 2 bases, with 8 bases separating them. In DNA form, the CDR3 reads TGTGCCTGGAGTGTACAGGGTGGCAATCAGCCCCAGCATTTT. This codes for CAWSVQGGNQPQHF.

This chain connects TRBV10-1 to TRBJ2-3; 8 bases match TRBD2. The CDR3 totals 15 residues. V lost 2 bases to trimming and J lost 1 base; unmatched junction nucleotides: 2. Germline CDR1 and CDR2: WNHNN and SYGVQD (reference sequence). CDR3 loop: CASSETTSGTDTQYF. CDR3 nucleotide sequence: TGCGCCAGCAGTGAGACGACTAGCGGCACAGATACGCAGTATTTT.

V is TRBV7-9 and J is TRBJ2-3; TRBD1 might be the D (5 bases). CDR3 length: 13 residues. Germline CDR1 is SEHNR and CDR2 is FQNEAQ (reference sequence). The germline V and J ends were trimmed by 5 bases and 7 bases, with 13 bases remaining between them. This CDR3 is CASSAQGSHTQYF. In DNA form, the CDR3 reads TGTGCCAGCAGCGCCCAGGGTTCACATACGCAGTATTTT.

This clone has more than one count but fewer than ten. This CDR3 reads CASSEPAQGIYEQYF. As DNA, the CDR3 is TGCGCCAGCAGTGAGCCCGCACAGGGGATCTACGAGCAGTACTTC. The J gene is TRBJ2-7, the V gene TRBV10-2, with 7 positions matching TRBD1. The germline CDR1 and CDR2 sequences are WSHSY and SAAADI. V was pared by 2 bases and J by 3 bases, with 7 bases of the junction left unmatched. The CDR3 is made up of 15 amino acids.

The CDR3 protein is CASGYTREGEQYF. For the CDR3, the DNA is TGTGCCAGTGGGTACACTAGAGAAGGCGAGCAGTACTTC. This sequence joins TRBV19 and TRBJ2-7; TRBD2 is a possible D gene (5 bases). Germline CDR1 reads LNHDA; CDR2 reads SQIVND (reference sequence). Trimming removed 8 bases at V and 6 bases at J, with 17 bases between. The CDR3 length is 13 residues.

The chain joins TRBV6-2 or TRBV6-3 to TRBJ2-7; the match to TRBD2 covers 13 bases. V was clipped by 3 bases and J by 7 bases; unmatched bases: 3. The CDR3 totals 14 residues. Germline lookup yields CDR1 MNHEY and CDR2 SVGEGT. CDR3 residues: CASSYGTSGNEQYF. As DNA, the CDR3 is TGTGCCAGCAGTTATGGGACTAGCGGGAATGAGCAGTACTTC.

CDR3 DNA: TGTGCCAGCAGCCAGGCCGGGACTATTATCTCCGGGGAGCTGTTTTTT. It translates to CASSQAGTIISGELFF. The chain recombines TRBV4-2 with TRBJ2-2; 7 nucleotides line up with TRBD2. This CDR3 is built from 16 residues. Germline trimming cut 3 bases from V and 6 bases from J; bases unmatched to any gene: 10. Germline V gene lookup returns CDR1 LGHNA and CDR2 YNFKEQ.

The genes are TRBV2 and TRBJ1-1; no reliable D call. V was shortened by 9 bases and J by 3 bases, with 14 bases between the two germline ends. The germline gives CDR1 SNHLY, CDR2 FYNNEI. The CDR3 is made up of 13 amino acids. The DNA for the CDR3 is TGTGCCAGTTCCGACATGGCCTACACTGAAGCTTTCTTT. Translating gives CASSDMAYTEAFF.

The chain uses TRBV18 and TRBJ2-3, with D perhaps TRBD2 (5 bases). This CDR3 is built from 19 residues. Germline CDR1 is KGHSH and CDR2 is LQKENI. Trimming cost V 4 bases and J 2 bases, with 25 bases left between them. The CDR3 is CASSLGTGPSGRNTDTQYF. For the CDR3, the DNA is TGTGCCAGCTCACTCGGTACCGGGCCGTCGGGGAGAAACACAGATACGCAGTATTTT.

This clone was seen once. This sequence joins TRBV5-6 and TRBJ2-2; D unresolved. Between the trimmed V and J ends, which lost 4 bases and 7 bases, there was a span of 17 bases. The CDR3 extends over 15 amino acids. The germline CDR1 and CDR2 sequences are SGHDT and YYEEEE. CDR3 sequence: CASSPLTSIDGELFF. In DNA form, the CDR3 reads TGTGCCAGCAGCCCCCTGACTTCAATAGACGGGGAGCTGTTTTTT.

The chain employs TRBV5-1 and TRBJ2-3; 7 nucleotides line up with TRBD1. CDR3 size: 16 residues. V lost 1 base and J lost 2; bases outside the gene matches: 7. CDR1 and CDR2 from the germline V gene are SGHRS and YFSETQ. The CDR3 is CASSLTGTATTDTQYF. The CDR3 DNA is TGCGCCAGCAGCTTGACCGGGACAGCGACCACAGATACGCAGTATTTT. The variable domain in full, with the rest retrieved from reference TRBV5-1 and TRBJ2-3, is KAGVTQTPRYLIKTRGQQVTLSCSPISGHRSVSWYQQTPGQGLQFLFEYFSETQRNKGNFPGRFSGRQFSNSRSEMNVSTLELGDSALYLCASSLTGTATTDTQYFGPGTRLTVL.

V usage is TRBV4-1 and J usage is TRBJ2-7; D ambiguous. The V gene's germline CDR1 is MGHRA and CDR2 YSYEKL. The CDR3 runs to 16 residues. V shed 1 base and J shed 2 bases, with 15 bases lying between them. The DNA for the CDR3 is TGCGCCAGCAGCCAAGGTATGGCTAGAGGCGCCTACGAGCAGTACTTC. Protein product: CASSQGMARGAYEQYF.